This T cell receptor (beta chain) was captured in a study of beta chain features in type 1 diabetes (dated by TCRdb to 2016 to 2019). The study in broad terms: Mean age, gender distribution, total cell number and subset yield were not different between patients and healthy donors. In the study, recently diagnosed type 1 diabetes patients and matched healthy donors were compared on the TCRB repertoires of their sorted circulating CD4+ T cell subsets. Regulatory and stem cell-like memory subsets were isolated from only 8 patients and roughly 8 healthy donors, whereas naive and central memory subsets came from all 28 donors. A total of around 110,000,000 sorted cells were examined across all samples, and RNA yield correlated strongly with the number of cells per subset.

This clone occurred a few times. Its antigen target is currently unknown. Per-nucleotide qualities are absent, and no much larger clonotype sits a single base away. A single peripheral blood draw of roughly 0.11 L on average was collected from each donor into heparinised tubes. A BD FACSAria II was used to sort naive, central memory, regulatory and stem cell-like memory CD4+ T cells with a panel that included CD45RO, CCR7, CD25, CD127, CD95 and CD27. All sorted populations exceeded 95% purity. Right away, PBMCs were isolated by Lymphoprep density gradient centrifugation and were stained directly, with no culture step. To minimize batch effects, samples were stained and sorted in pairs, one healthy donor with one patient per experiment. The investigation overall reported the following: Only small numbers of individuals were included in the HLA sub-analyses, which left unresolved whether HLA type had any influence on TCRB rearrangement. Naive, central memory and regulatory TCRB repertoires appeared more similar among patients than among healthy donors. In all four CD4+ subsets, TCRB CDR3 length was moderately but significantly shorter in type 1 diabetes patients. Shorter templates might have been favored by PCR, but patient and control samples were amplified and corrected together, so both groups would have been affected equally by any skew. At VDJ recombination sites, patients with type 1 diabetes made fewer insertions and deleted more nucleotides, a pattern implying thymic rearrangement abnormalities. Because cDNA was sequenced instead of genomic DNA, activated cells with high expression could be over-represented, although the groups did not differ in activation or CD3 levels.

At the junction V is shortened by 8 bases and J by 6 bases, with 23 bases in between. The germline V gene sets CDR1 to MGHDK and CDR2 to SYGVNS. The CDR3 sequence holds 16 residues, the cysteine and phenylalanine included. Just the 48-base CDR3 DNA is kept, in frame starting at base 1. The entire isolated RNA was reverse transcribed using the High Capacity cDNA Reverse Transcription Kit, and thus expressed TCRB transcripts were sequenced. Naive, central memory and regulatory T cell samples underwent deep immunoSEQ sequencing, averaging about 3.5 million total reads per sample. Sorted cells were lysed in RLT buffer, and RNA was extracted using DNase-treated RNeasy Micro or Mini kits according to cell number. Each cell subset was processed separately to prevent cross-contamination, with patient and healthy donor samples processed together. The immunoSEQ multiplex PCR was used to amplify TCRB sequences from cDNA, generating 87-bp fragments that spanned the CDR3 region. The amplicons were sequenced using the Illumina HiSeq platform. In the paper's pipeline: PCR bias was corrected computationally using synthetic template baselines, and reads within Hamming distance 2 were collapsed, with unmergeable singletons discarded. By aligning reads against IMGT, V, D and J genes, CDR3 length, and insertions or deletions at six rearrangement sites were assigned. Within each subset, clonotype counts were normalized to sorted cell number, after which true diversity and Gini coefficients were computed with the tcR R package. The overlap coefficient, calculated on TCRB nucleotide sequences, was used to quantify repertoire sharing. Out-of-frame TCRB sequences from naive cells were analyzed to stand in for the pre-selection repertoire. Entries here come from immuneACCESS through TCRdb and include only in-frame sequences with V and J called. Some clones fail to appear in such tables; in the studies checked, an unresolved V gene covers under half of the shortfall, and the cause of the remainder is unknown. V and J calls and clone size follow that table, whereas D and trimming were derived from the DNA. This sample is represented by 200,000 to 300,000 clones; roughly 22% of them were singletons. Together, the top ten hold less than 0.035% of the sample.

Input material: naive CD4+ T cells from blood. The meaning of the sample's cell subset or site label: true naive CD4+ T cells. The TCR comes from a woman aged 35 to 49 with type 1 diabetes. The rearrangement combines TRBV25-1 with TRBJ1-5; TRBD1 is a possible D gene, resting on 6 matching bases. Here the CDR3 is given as CASGPGGALSGQPQHF. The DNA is TGTGCCAGCGGCCCCGGGGGGGCCCTCTCGGGTCAGCCCCAGCATTTT.